Detailed here is one T cell receptor (beta chain). This sample is drawn from a study of blood T cell repertoires in COVID-19. In the study overall: Samples taken during acute and convalescent COVID-19 were collected in the United States, Italy and Spain.

Germline assignment: CDR1 MDHEN and CDR2 SYDVKM. The CDR3 has 17 amino acids. Trimming cost V 4 bases and J 6 bases; bases outside gene matches: 17. Clinical history reported by participants formed the basis on which cohorts were assigned. In the original processing: Using reference gene primer amplification, nucleated cell counts were estimated. This table comes from immunoSEQ multiplex PCR, and its TCRdb copy is limited to in-frame clones, with some not included. V and J calls plus clone size are reproduced from that table; the DNA served to infer D and trimming. The top ten hold 3.5% to 4.5% of the sample, which has 300,000 to 350,000 clones, 85% to 90% seen once.

The sequence was collected from a woman in her late teens or twenties with acute COVID-19. The chain links TRBV28 to TRBJ1-1; TRBD1 matches 7 bases. Sequencing was carried out using PBMCs or T cells enriched from blood (not recorded which). CDR3 protein: CASSYGTATDFPSEAFF. The CDR3 DNA sequence: TGTGCCAGCAGTTACGGGACAGCTACAGACTTCCCTTCTGAAGCTTTCTTT.